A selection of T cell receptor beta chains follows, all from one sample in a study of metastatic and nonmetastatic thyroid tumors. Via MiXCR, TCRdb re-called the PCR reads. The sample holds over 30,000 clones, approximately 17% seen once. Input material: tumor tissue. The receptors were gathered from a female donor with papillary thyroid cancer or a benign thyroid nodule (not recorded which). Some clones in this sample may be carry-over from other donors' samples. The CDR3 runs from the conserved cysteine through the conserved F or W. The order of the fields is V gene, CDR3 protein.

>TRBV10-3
CAISSGTRTYEQYF
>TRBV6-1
CASSSTGQAYGYTF
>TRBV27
CASSSDLRGTGELFF
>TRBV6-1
CASSESKDSSGANVLTF
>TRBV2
CASTSGGETQYF
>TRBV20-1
CSAEEGTDNSPLHF
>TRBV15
CVTSRDATSRSSPRYNEQFF
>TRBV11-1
CASSPQRGEYFPYNSPLHF
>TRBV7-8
CASSLGTGTVTDTQYF
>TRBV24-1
CATSDLWVGDTQYF
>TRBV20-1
CSASSGGRNEQYF
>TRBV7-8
CASSLAGRMNMNTEAFF
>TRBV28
CASSHGTSGRSYEQYF
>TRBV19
CASSIRRNQPQHF
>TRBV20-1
CSARGHTDTQYF
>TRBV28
CASSLFYEQYF
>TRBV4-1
CASSQVGPLPTDTQYF
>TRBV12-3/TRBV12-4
CASSDGQGDEQYF
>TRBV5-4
CASNKGAAANTEAFF
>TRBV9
CASSKGSTEAFF
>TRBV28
CASRFGTGGGQPQHF
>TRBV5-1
CASSWTSGSPNTGELFF
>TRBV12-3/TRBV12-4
CASSFRDGGYEQYF
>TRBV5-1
CVSSLAGGQCYGYTF
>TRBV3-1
CASSARQGAAEAFF
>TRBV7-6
CASSLGQGAGQPQHF
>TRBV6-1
CASSLPGVGPLHF
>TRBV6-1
CASSVFSDEAFF
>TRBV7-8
CASSLDGTGTGQPQHF
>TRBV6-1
CASSIGGGRSYEQYF
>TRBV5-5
CASSPAGTGNTIYF
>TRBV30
CAWGGTSGRKDTQYF
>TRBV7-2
CASRNQARSYNSPLHF
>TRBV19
CASSIEGLAGASEQYF
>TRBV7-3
CASSSTPGLAGGLRNEQFF
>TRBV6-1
CASSEVGAYEQYF
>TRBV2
CASSVAGPTDTQYF